This T cell receptor beta chain was sequenced during a study of T cells in Graves' hyperthyroidism and ophthalmopathy. Uncontrolled infection, other autoimmune disease, pregnancy or lactation disqualified patients from enrolment. V trimming: 5 bases; J trimming: 3 bases; junction bases outside the gene matches: 8. Germline CDR1 reads LNHDA; CDR2 reads SQIVND (reference sequence). The CDR3 has 15 residues. This clonotype was detected a few times. RNA transcripts served as the template for amplifying TCR beta CDR3 regions. With the HTBI primer set, the TCR CDR3 went through a first round of RT-PCR. Each CDR3 protein is one row after TCRdb ran MiXCR on the multiplex PCR reads. The sample holds about 560,000 distinct CDR3 sequences; approximately 44% are singletons and the top ten take 8.2%.

This receptor was identified in a young woman with Graves' hyperthyroidism. Sequenced input: peripheral blood or thyroid tissue (not recorded which). The rearrangement joins TRBV19 to TRBJ2-7; 9 bases line up with TRBD2. Here the CDR3 reads CASSGETSGHYEQYF. CDR3 DNA sequence: TGTGCCAGTAGTGGGGAGACTAGCGGCCACTACGAGCAGTACTTC.